The 26 T cell receptor beta chains below were found in one sample sequenced in a study of blood T cells in healthy people across ages. PCR was performed a second time for about 7 to 11 cycles using a sample-barcoded 5' primer and a J-beta primer mix. TCRdb re-called the 5' RACE reads through MiXCR, storing one row per CDR3 protein. The sample has approximately 900,000 distinct CDR3 sequences; 40% to 60% are singletons. The sequenced sample consisted of blood. These receptor sequences come from a man aged 25-40 years in good health.

This clonotype turned up a few times. The rearrangement links TRBV28 to TRBJ2-5; D is ambiguous. CDR1 is MDHEN and CDR2 is SYDVKM in the germline V gene. Trimming stripped 8 bases from V and 0 bases from J, with 16 bases between. This CDR3 has 15 residues. The CDR3 nucleotides are TGTGCCAGCCTGAAGCTGCGAGCGCACCAAGAGACCCAGTACTTC. It codes for CASLKLRAHQETQYF.

The J gene is TRBJ2-3, the V gene TRBV5-1, with D perhaps TRBD2 (6 bases). Looked up from germline, CDR1 is SGHRS and CDR2 is YFSETQ. The CDR3 covers 16 residues. Between the trimmed V and J ends, which lost 4 bases and 1 base, there was a span of 16 bases. The chain's CDR3 is CASSPKGSGGTDTQYF. The CDR3, as DNA: TGCGCCAGCAGCCCGAAGGGTAGCGGAGGCACAGATACGCAGTATTTT.

This sequence joins TRBV27 and TRBJ2-2; D is uncertain. V was clipped by 2 bases and J by 7 bases, with 8 bases between them. Per the germline V gene, CDR1 is MNHEY and CDR2 is SMNVEV (reference sequence). The CDR3 runs to 13 residues. The CDR3 here is CASSLGTVGELFF. CDR3 coding DNA: TGTGCCAGCAGTTTAGGAACAGTCGGGGAGCTGTTTTTT.

This clonotype was seen more than once but under ten times. The chain has TRBV7-2 and TRBJ2-7; D possibly matches TRBD1 or TRBD2 (5 bases each). Germline V gene lookup returns CDR1 SGHTA and CDR2 FQGNSA. The V and J ends lost 4 bases and 4 bases respectively, with 8 bases between them. The CDR3 runs to 12 residues. The CDR3 sequence is CASSWGRYEQYF. In DNA, the CDR3 is TGTGCCAGCAGCTGGGGACGGTACGAGCAGTACTTC.

The chain carries TRBV6-5 and TRBJ2-4, with D perhaps TRBD1 or TRBD2 (5 bases each). The end of the DNA fits TRBJ2-7 better, so the J call may be wrong. The V gene's germline CDR1 is MNHEY and CDR2 SVGAGI. The CDR3 is made up of 14 amino acids. The CDR3 coding sequence is TGTGCCAGCAGCTACCTGGGACGGGCCTACGAGCAGTACTTC. This codes for CASSYLGRAYEQYF.

The chain links TRBV19 to TRBJ1-5; 8 bases match TRBD1. The length of the CDR3 is 14 residues. CDR1 is LNHDA and CDR2 is SQIVND in the germline V gene (reference sequence). V was clipped by 7 bases and J by 3 bases; unmatched bases: 5. The chain's CDR3 is CASIGTGLNQPQHF. As DNA, the CDR3 is TGTGCCAGTATCGGGACAGGTCTCAATCAGCCCCAGCATTTT.

A few counts support this clonotype. This chain links TRBV29-1 with TRBJ2-2; perhaps TRBD2 as D (6 bases). Trimming shortened V by 7 bases and J by 4 bases, and 13 bases separated the two germline ends. The CDR3 is 13 residues long. Germline loops: CDR1 SQVTM, CDR2 ANQGSEA. This chain's CDR3 is CSARRDLTGELFF. Written as DNA, the CDR3 is TGCAGCGCCCGGCGGGACCTCACCGGGGAGCTGTTTTTT.

DNA for the CDR3: TGTGCCAGCAGCTTGGTGCGGGCAGAGACCCAGTACTTC. Amino acids: CASSLVRAETQYF. The chain is built from TRBV5-4 and TRBJ2-7; the D gene is possibly TRBD2 (5 bases). TRBJ2-5 explains the end of the DNA better; the J call may be wrong. The CDR3 is 13 residues long. CDR1 is SGHNT and CDR2 is YYREEE in the germline V gene (reference sequence).

This clonotype was picked up one time. This chain links TRBV29-1 with TRBJ2-7, with TRBD1 matching over 9 bases. Trimming at V came to 4 bases and at J to 5 bases, leaving 9 bases not matched to a gene. This CDR3 region has 14 residues. The V gene's germline CDR1 is SQVTM and CDR2 ANQGSEA. CDR3 sequence reads: CSVALGTGSNEQYF. DNA for the CDR3: TGCAGCGTTGCCCTCGGGACAGGGAGCAACGAGCAGTACTTC.

This clonotype has only a few counts. The chain couples TRBV20-1 to TRBJ2-5; D may be TRBD2 (6 bases). This CDR3 comprises 14 residues. V lost 1 base, J lost 2 bases, and 11 bases lay in between. Germline V lookup: CDR1 DFQATT, CDR2 SNEGSKA (reference sequence). Written as DNA, the CDR3 is TGCAGTGCTAGAGCGGGGGAGAGACAAGAGACCCAGTACTTC. Translating it yields CSARAGERQETQYF.

The gene calls are TRBV7-2 and TRBJ2-3; maybe TRBD2 (5 bases). CDR1 and CDR2 from the germline V gene are SGHTA and FQGNSA. The CDR3 loop spans 16 amino acids. V dropped 3 bases and J dropped 0 bases, with 13 bases sitting between them. Here the CDR3 reads CASSFGENPSTDTQYF. The CDR3 coding sequence is TGTGCCAGCAGCTTCGGGGAAAACCCTAGCACAGATACGCAGTATTTT.

The J gene is TRBJ2-7, the V gene TRBV27; the D gene is possibly TRBD2 (6 bases). V shed 2 bases and J shed 4 bases, with 18 bases lying between them. The CDR3 has 16 amino acids. Germline assignment: CDR1 MNHEY and CDR2 SMNVEV (reference sequence). The CDR3 DNA reads as TGTGCCAGCAGTTTAGTTTCCTGGGGGGAGAGGTACGAGCAGTACTTC. The encoded protein is CASSLVSWGERYEQYF.

This chain uses TRBV20-1 with TRBJ2-7, with 8 bases that match TRBD2. Germline V lookup: CDR1 DFQATT, CDR2 SNEGSKA (reference sequence). V gave up 0 bases and J gave up 0 bases; unmatched junction bases: 10. The CDR3 spans 17 residues. The CDR3 DNA reads as TGCAGTGCTAGAGACCCAAGCCCAGCGGGGGCCTCCTACGAGCAGTACTTC. It yields the protein CSARDPSPAGASYEQYF.

The chain employs TRBV4-1 and TRBJ2-7; TRBD1 is a possible D gene (5 bases). Trimming took off 4 bases at V and 2 bases at J, with 12 bases between the two ends. CDR1 and CDR2 from the germline V gene are MGHRA and YSYEKL. The CDR3 loop spans 14 amino acids. The CDR3, as DNA: TGCGCCAGCAGCCTGAGATGGGGCCCCTACGAGCAGTACTTC. As protein: CASSLRWGPYEQYF.

This clonotype has only a few counts. The junction and the germline gene differ at one end; a read error may be behind it. This chain links TRBV7-7 with TRBJ2-3, with TRBD2 as a possible D gene (5 bases). Per the germline V gene, CDR1 is SSHAT and CDR2 is FNYEAQ (reference sequence). The CDR3 runs 17 residues. Here the CDR3 DNA reads TGTGCTAGCAGCCCAGAGGCGGTGGCGGGTTGGTTGGATACGCAGTATTTT. This encodes CASSPEAVAGWLDTQYF.

This chain links TRBV12-3 or TRBV12-4 with TRBJ2-7, with D uncertain. Trimming removed 5 bases from V and 3 bases from J, with 20 bases in between. This CDR3 comprises 16 residues. For the CDR3, the DNA is TGTGCCAGCAGTCTCCCTGGGCAGGAGCTAATCTACGAGCAGTACTTC. Protein sequence: CASSLPGQELIYEQYF.

V usage is TRBV24-1 and J usage is TRBJ2-7, with 8 bases matching TRBD1. Germline V CDR1 and CDR2: KGHDR, SFDVKD. The length of the CDR3 is 14 residues. The ends lost 7 bases at V and 7 bases at J; junction bases unmatched: 11. The CDR3 DNA reads TGTGCCACCAGCCCCGGACAGGGAAACAATGAGCAGTACTTC. As protein: CATSPGQGNNEQYF.

This chain uses TRBV27 with TRBJ2-1, with a weak D call TRBD1 (6 bases). The end of the DNA fits TRBJ2-7 better, so the J call may be wrong. CDR3 length: 14 amino acids. CDR1 is MNHEY, CDR2 SMNVEV, per germline (reference sequence). The CDR3 region is CASSHRDAYNEQYF. In nucleotides, the CDR3 is TGTGCCAGCAGTCACAGGGACGCCTACAATGAGCAGTACTTC.

V is TRBV7-2 and J is TRBJ2-7; D call uncertain. Germline CDR1 is SGHTA and CDR2 is FQGNSA. The CDR3 covers 14 residues. The V and J ends lost 4 bases and 2 bases respectively, with 12 bases between them. DNA for the CDR3: TGTGCCAGCAGCTCCCCTCCCAACCCCTACGAGCAGTACTTC. As protein: CASSSPPNPYEQYF.

This sequence joins TRBV12-3 or TRBV12-4 and TRBJ1-2, with D unresolved. This CDR3 is built from 13 residues. The germline V and J ends were trimmed by 7 bases and 4 bases, with 13 bases remaining between them. CDR3 bases: TGTGCCAGCATTCCGTGGTCCCGCTATGGCTACACCTTC. As protein: CASIPWSRYGYTF.

The chain employs TRBV28 and TRBJ2-1, with 7 nucleotides matching TRBD2. Looked up from germline, CDR1 is MDHEN and CDR2 is SYDVKM. The V segment lost 7 bases and the J segment 2 bases; nucleotides outside the gene matches: 8. There are 15 residues in the CDR3. This CDR3 reads CASTSGVTPYNEQFF. In DNA, the CDR3 is TGTGCCAGCACCAGCGGGGTCACCCCCTACAATGAGCAGTTCTTC. The full variable domain, rest sourced from reference TRBV28 and TRBJ2-1, is DVKVTQSSRYLVKRTGEKVFLECVQDMDHENMFWYRQDPGLGLRLIYFSYDVKMKEKGDIPEGYSVSREKKERFSLILESASTNQTSMYLCASTSGVTPYNEQFFGPGTRLTVL.

This clonotype was counted between two and nine times. This rearrangement joins TRBV7-3 to TRBJ1-2; 9 bases align to TRBD1. The CDR3 sequence is 13 residues long. With 5 bases clipped from V and 6 bases from J, the junction kept 4 bases outside the gene matches. Germline CDR1 reads SGHTA; CDR2 reads FQGTGA. Here the CDR3 reads CASSLGQGHGYTF. The CDR3 DNA reads as TGTGCCAGCAGCCTGGGACAGGGACATGGCTACACCTTC.

This clonotype has just a few counts. This sequence joins TRBV12-3 or TRBV12-4 and TRBJ2-4, with TRBD1 matching 9 bases. The CDR3 loop spans 16 amino acids. J gave up 1 base and V 3 bases, and 4 bases lay outside the gene matches. The CDR3 DNA is TGTGCCAGCAGTTTTGCCGGGACAGGGGCCAAAAACATTCAGTACTTC. Translating gives CASSFAGTGAKNIQYF.

The chain carries TRBV20-1 and TRBJ2-1, with 8 bases lining up with TRBD2. Germline V gene lookup returns CDR1 DFQATT and CDR2 SNEGSKA (reference sequence). V dropped 3 bases and J dropped 4; count of bases not matched to a gene: 8. There are 15 residues in the CDR3. The CDR3, as DNA: TGCAGTGCTAGTCACAGTAGCGGGACGTACAATGAGCAGTTCTTC. The encoded protein is CSASHSSGTYNEQFF.

The chain employs TRBV6-5 and TRBJ2-3; 9 positions agree with TRBD1. Germline V CDR1 and CDR2: MNHEY, SVGAGI. Unmatched junction bases numbered 10, after V lost 7 bases and J lost 2 bases. This CDR3 contains 16 residues. CDR3 nucleotides: TGTGCCAGCAACCCGACAGGGGGAGCCCCCACAGATACGCAGTATTTT. It translates to CASNPTGGAPTDTQYF.

Many counts were recorded for this clonotype. The chain is built from TRBV5-1 and TRBJ2-1, with 12 bases lining up with TRBD2. The CDR3 totals 15 residues. Germline values: CDR1 SGHRS, CDR2 YFSETQ. Germline trimming cut 4 bases from V and 9 bases from J; bases unmatched to any gene: 8. CDR3 loop: CASSLTSGGLSEQFF. The CDR3 region has the DNA TGCGCCAGCAGCCTGACTAGCGGGGGTTTAAGTGAGCAGTTCTTC.